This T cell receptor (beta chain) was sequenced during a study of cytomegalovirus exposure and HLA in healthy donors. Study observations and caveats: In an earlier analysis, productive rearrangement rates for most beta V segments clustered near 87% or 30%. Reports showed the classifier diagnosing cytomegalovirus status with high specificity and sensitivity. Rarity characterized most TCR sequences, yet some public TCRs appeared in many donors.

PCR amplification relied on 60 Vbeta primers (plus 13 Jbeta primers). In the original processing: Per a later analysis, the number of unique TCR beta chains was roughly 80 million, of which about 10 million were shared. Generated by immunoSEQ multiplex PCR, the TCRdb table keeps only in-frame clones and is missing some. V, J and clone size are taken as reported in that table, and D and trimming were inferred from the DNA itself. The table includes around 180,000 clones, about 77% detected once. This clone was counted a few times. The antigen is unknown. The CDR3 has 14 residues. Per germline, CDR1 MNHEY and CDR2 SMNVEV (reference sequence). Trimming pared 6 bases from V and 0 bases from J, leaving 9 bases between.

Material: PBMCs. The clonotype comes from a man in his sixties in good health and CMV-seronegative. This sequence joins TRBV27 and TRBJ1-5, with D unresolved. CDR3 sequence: CASRNAGSNQPQHF. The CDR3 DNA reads TGTGCCAGCAGGAATGCGGGTAGCAATCAGCCCCAGCATTTT.